Detailed here is one TCR beta chain. Its specificity is not known. Donors comprised only Caucasian adults living in Nashville, Tennessee. This entry belongs to a study of shared clonotypes between healthy human individuals. Study results and limitations: Estimated richness was generally greater in naive than memory subsets. Clonotypes shared by all four sorted-subset donors had higher generation probabilities than non-shared clonotypes.

DNA at about 210 ng, tens of thousands of T cell genomes, went into sorted-subset replicate PCRs. Method: immunoSEQ multiplex PCR; TCRdb's copy keeps in-frame clones and lacks some. This sample carries roughly 2.2 million clones, 92% of them seen once, and the ten largest clones take more than 0.35%. The specimen was naive CD4+ T cells from PBMCs. Specified subset: CD45RA+ positively selected. The clonotype comes from a man between 18 and 35 years old in good health. Some clones in this sample may be carry-over from other donors' samples.

CDR3 residues: CASSEWTGGTGELFF. The CDR3 DNA reads TGTGCCAGCAGTGAGTGGACAGGGGGAACCGGGGAGCTGTTTTTT. This rearrangement joins TRBV2 to TRBJ2-2; 10 bases are shared with TRBD1. Trimming took 3 bases from V and 5 from J; bases not matched to a gene: 3. This CDR3 region has 15 residues. The germline V gene has CDR1 SNHLY and CDR2 FYNNEI.